The 27 T cell receptor beta chains reported below all come from one sample, sequenced in a study of cytotoxic CD8 clonotypes in ibrutinib-treated CLL. Sequencing used immunoSEQ multiplex PCR; TCRdb keeps in-frame clones, though not all of them. The sample has fewer than 400,000 clones, 60% to 80% seen once. The sequenced sample was PBMCs, obtained after 36 months of ibrutinib treatment. The origin of the receptors is a human donor with chronic lymphocytic leukemia.

The chain combines TRBV5-1 with TRBJ2-3; 12 positions agree with TRBD2. Germline V gene data show CDR1 as SGHRS and CDR2 as YFSETQ. J lost 6 bases, V lost 3 bases, and 8 bases had no gene match. The CDR3 contains 16 residues. Here the CDR3 DNA reads TGCGCCAGCAGCTGGTCACTAGCGGGGGGCTCCGATACGCAGTATTTT. As protein: CASSWSLAGGSDTQYF.

V is TRBV19 and J is TRBJ2-7; no firm D call. Germline CDR1 is LNHDA and CDR2 is SQIVND (reference sequence). V was cut by 3 bases and J by 1 base, with 10 bases left in between. This CDR3 is built from 14 residues. In DNA, the CDR3 is TGTGCCAGTAGTATCGTCCAGGATTCCTACGAGCAGTACTTC. Translated, it gives CASSIVQDSYEQYF.

The rearrangement uses TRBV5-6 and TRBJ2-5; TRBD2 matches at 8 bases. Germline CDR1 and CDR2: SGHDT and YYEEEE. CDR3 length: 17 residues. V was pared by 2 bases and J by 1 base, with 10 bases of the junction left unmatched. This CDR3 is CASSLSHGLAFQETQYF. The CDR3 DNA follows: TGTGCCAGCAGCTTATCCCACGGACTAGCCTTCCAAGAGACCCAGTACTTC.

The chain has TRBV4-1 and TRBJ1-5; tentatively, D is TRBD1 (6 bases). V lost 3 bases and J lost 5, with 14 bases in between. CDR1 and CDR2 from the germline V gene are MGHRA and YSYEKL. This CDR3 spans 15 amino acids. CDR3 in DNA: TGCGCCAGCAGCCAGGTACCACAGGGACATCAGCCCCAGCATTTT. Translating it yields CASSQVPQGHQPQHF.

This chain joins TRBV29-1 and TRBJ1-2, with 7 bases matching TRBD1. The CDR3 covers 14 residues. V lost 3 bases and J lost 6; bases outside the gene matches: 10. CDR1 is SQVTM and CDR2 is ANQGSEA in the germline V gene. The CDR3 region has the DNA TGCAGCGTTGATATTAGGGGGCTCGGGGATGGCTACACCTTC. Translating it yields CSVDIRGLGDGYTF. The full variable domain, its missing parts supplied by reference TRBV29-1 and TRBJ1-2, is SAVISQKPSRDICQRGTSLTIQCQVDSQVTMMFWYRQQPGQSLTLIATANQGSEATYESGFVIDKFPISRPNLTFSTLTVSNMSPEDSSIYLCSVDIRGLGDGYTFGSGTRLTVV.

The CDR3 DNA follows: TGTGCCAGCAGTTTCCATGGCACCGGGCAGTTCTACGAGCAGTACTTC. The encoded protein is CASSFHGTGQFYEQYF. The chain combines TRBV27 with TRBJ2-7, with D unclear. There are 16 residues in the CDR3. V was clipped by 3 bases and J by 3 bases, with 18 bases between them. Germline CDR1 reads MNHEY; CDR2 reads SMNVEV (reference sequence).

The rearrangement joins TRBV13 to TRBJ2-3; the D gene is possibly TRBD1 (5 bases). V dropped 5 bases and J dropped 2 bases, with 26 bases sitting between them. CDR1 is PRHDT, CDR2 FYEKMQ, per germline (reference sequence). The CDR3 has 19 amino acids. DNA of the CDR3: TGTGCCAGCAGCCGGATCCCTTCACGAGGCAGGGCGAACACAGATACGCAGTATTTT. Its translation is CASSRIPSRGRANTDTQYF.

Here the CDR3 DNA reads TGTGCCAGCAGCTTTGACAGGGGGTTATCACCCCTCCACTTT. This encodes CASSFDRGLSPLHF. V and J are TRBV7-9 and TRBJ1-6, with TRBD1 matching over 9 bases. With 3 bases clipped from V and 10 bases from J, the junction kept 4 bases outside the gene matches. Germline CDR1 and CDR2: SEHNR and FQNEAQ (reference sequence). CDR3 length: 14 amino acids.

V is TRBV19 and J is TRBJ2-7; D gene ambiguous. The CDR3 spans 10 residues. The germline gives CDR1 LNHDA, CDR2 SQIVND (reference sequence). Trimming cost V 8 bases and J 3 bases, with 5 bases left between them. The DNA of the CDR3 is TGTGCCAGTGGGGACTACGAGCAGTACTTC. It translates to CASGDYEQYF.

The rearrangement links TRBV5-6 to TRBJ2-5; maybe TRBD1 (7 bases). Germline-derived CDR1 and CDR2 are SGHDT and YYEEEE. The ends were cut back, 3 bases at V and 5 bases at J, with 14 bases in the middle. The CDR3 consists of 14 residues. CDR3 protein: CASSSTGEVETQYF. Written as DNA, the CDR3 is TGTGCCAGCAGCTCCACAGGGGAGGTCGAGACCCAGTACTTC. Full variable domain (outside the CDR3, taken from reference TRBV5-6 and TRBJ2-5): DAGVTQSPTHLIKTRGQQVTLRCSPKSGHDTVSWYQQALGQGPQFIFQYYEEEERQRGNFPDRFSGHQFPNYSSELNVNALLLGDSALYLCASSSTGEVETQYFGPGTRLLVL.

The table lists this clone with a count of one. The chain employs TRBV29-1 and TRBJ2-1; 14 nucleotides match TRBD2. The V and J ends lost 7 bases and 0 bases, in that order; junction bases with no gene match: 8. The CDR3 covers 17 residues. Germline V gene data show CDR1 as SQVTM and CDR2 as ANQGSEA. The CDR3 coding sequence is TGCAGCGCCAGGACTAGCGGGAGGTCCCTCTCCTACAATGAGCAGTTCTTC. Translation: CSARTSGRSLSYNEQFF.

The rearrangement uses TRBV5-1 and TRBJ1-3; D might be TRBD1 (6 bases). Germline V lookup: CDR1 SGHRS, CDR2 YFSETQ. V gave up 6 bases and J gave up 2 bases, with 39 bases separating them. The CDR3 consists of 23 residues. This CDR3 reads CASTPSGGLGAGTSNGAGNTIYF. The CDR3 bases are TGCGCCAGCACCCCTTCCGGGGGGTTAGGGGCCGGGACATCCAACGGCGCTGGAAACACCATATATTTT.

This rearrangement joins TRBV29-1 to TRBJ2-5; 14 bases agree with TRBD2. Germline V gene lookup returns CDR1 SQVTM and CDR2 ANQGSEA. With V trimmed by 5 bases and J by 10 bases, 6 bases remained unmatched. The CDR3 has 13 amino acids. The CDR3 spells CSVPGLAGVDQYF. CDR3 in DNA: TGCAGCGTTCCGGGACTAGCGGGAGTGGACCAGTACTTC.

CDR3 sequence (DNA): TGTGCCAGTAGTATAGGAGGGACTATCTCCTACGAGCAGTACTTC. It is translated as CASSIGGTISYEQYF. The chain carries TRBV19 and TRBJ2-7; 7 bases are a match to TRBD2. The CDR3 is made up of 15 amino acids. V shed 1 base, J shed 0 bases, and the junction held 3 bases outside the gene matches. Germline V gene lookup returns CDR1 LNHDA and CDR2 SQIVND (reference sequence).

The chain uses TRBV7-9 and TRBJ1-2; 11 positions agree with TRBD1. V was clipped by 5 bases and J by 12 bases; unmatched bases: 5. Per germline, CDR1 SEHNR and CDR2 FQNEAQ (reference sequence). There are 12 residues in the CDR3. CDR3 bases: TGTGCCAGCAGCCCCGGGGACAGGGGGAACACCTTC. Encoded protein: CASSPGDRGNTF. Filled out from reference TRBV7-9 and TRBJ1-2, the complete variable domain reads DTGVSQNPRHKITKRGQNVTFRCDPISEHNRLYWYRQTLGQGPEFLTYFQNEAQLEKSRLLSDRFSAERPKGSFSTLEIQRTEQGDSAMYLCASSPGDRGNTFGSGTRLTVV.

This chain uses TRBV5-1 with TRBJ1-2; no definite D call. The CDR3 length is 14 residues. The V gene lost 1 base and the J gene lost 2 bases, with 9 bases spanning the gap. The germline CDR1 and CDR2 sequences are SGHRS and YFSETQ. The CDR3 bases are TGCGCCAGCAGCTTGAGAGGACGGAACTATGGCTACACCTTC. Amino acids: CASSLRGRNYGYTF.

There are a few counts of this clone. The V and J genes are TRBV5-4 and TRBJ2-2; D is unclear. The CDR3 is 14 amino acids. Trimming removed 4 bases from V and 7 bases from J, with 14 bases in between. The germline gives CDR1 SGHNT, CDR2 YYREEE (reference sequence). Here the CDR3 DNA reads TGTGCCAGCAGCCGTCACAGAAACGTCGGGGAGCTGTTTTTT. Translation gives CASSRHRNVGELFF. Combining the CDR3 with reference TRBV5-4 and TRBJ2-2 gives the whole variable domain ETGVTQSPTHLIKTRGQQVTLRCSSQSGHNTVSWYQQALGQGPQFIFQYYREEENGRGNFPPRFSGLQFPNYSSELNVNALELDDSALYLCASSRHRNVGELFFGEGSRLTVL.

V gene TRBV28 combines with J gene TRBJ1-5; 10 bases are a match to TRBD1. J was trimmed by 4 bases and V by 8 bases; bases with no gene match: 11. The germline CDR1 and CDR2 sequences are MDHEN and SYDVKM. This CDR3 is built from 16 residues. The chain's CDR3 is CASSEIGDRGNQPQHF. The CDR3 coding sequence is TGTGCCAGCTCCGAGATAGGGGACAGGGGTAATCAGCCCCAGCATTTT.

The chain recombines TRBV29-1 with TRBJ2-3; D unclear. The CDR3 runs 11 residues. Trimming removed 2 bases at V and 6 bases at J, with 6 bases between. In germline, CDR1 is SQVTM, CDR2 ANQGSEA. The DNA for the CDR3 is TGCAGCGTTGAATCTTCGGATACGCAGTATTTT. This gives the protein CSVESSDTQYF.

The chain carries TRBV5-5 and TRBJ1-3; D may be TRBD1 (5 bases). Trimming left V 0 bases short and J 4 bases short, with 17 bases between. The CDR3 is 17 amino acids. In germline, CDR1 is SGHKS, CDR2 YYEKEE (reference sequence). Here the CDR3 reads CASSLEQVLFRGNTIYF. In nucleotides, the CDR3 is TGTGCCAGCAGCTTGGAACAGGTGCTCTTCCGGGGAAACACCATATATTTT. The full variable domain, with the rest looked up from reference TRBV5-5 and TRBJ1-3, is DAGVTQSPTHLIKTRGQQVTLRCSPISGHKSVSWYQQVLGQGPQFIFQYYEKEERGRGNFPDRFSARQFPNYSSELNVNALLLGDSALYLCASSLEQVLFRGNTIYFGEGSWLTVV.

Here the CDR3 DNA reads TGTGCCACCAGCCAAGCAGGGGGTGAAAAACTGTTTTTT. Translation: CATSQAGGEKLFF. The V gene is TRBV15, the J gene TRBJ1-4; 7 positions match TRBD1. The CDR3 sequence is 13 residues long. J was trimmed by 7 bases and V by 5 bases; bases with no gene match: 4. Germline V gene data show CDR1 as LNHNV and CDR2 as YYDKDF (reference sequence).

This clone was detected only once. The V call is TRBV15, the J call TRBJ1-4, with D hard to call. Germline V gives CDR1 LNHNV, CDR2 YYDKDF (reference sequence). The CDR3 sequence is 15 residues long. Trimming stripped 3 bases from V and 0 bases from J, with 8 bases between. The CDR3 DNA reads TGTGCCACCAGCAGTGACACTTCAACTAATGAAAAACTGTTTTTT. Its protein is CATSSDTSTNEKLFF.

The CDR3 nucleotides are TGTGCCAGCAGCTTAGTCGAGCGGGGATGGGCAGATACGCAGTATTTT. It codes for CASSLVERGWADTQYF. The chain carries TRBV11-2 and TRBJ2-3; TRBD2 matches 7 bases. Unmatched junction bases numbered 8, after V lost 1 base and J lost 4 bases. CDR3 length: 16 residues. Germline loops: CDR1 SGHAT, CDR2 FQNNGV.

The V gene is TRBV6-1, the J gene TRBJ1-6; D unclear. The CDR3 spans 15 residues. Germline V gives CDR1 MNHNS, CDR2 SASEGT. With 3 bases removed from V and 0 bases from J, the gap between germline ends came to 6 bases. The CDR3 DNA is TGTGCCAGCAGTGACCGGGGCTCCTATAATTCACCCCTCCACTTT. Translation: CASSDRGSYNSPLHF.

This clone was seen a single time. This chain connects TRBV19 to TRBJ1-2; possibly TRBD1 for D (6 bases). The CDR3 runs to 12 residues. Trimming took off 7 bases at V and 4 bases at J, with 10 bases between the two ends. Germline V gene data show CDR1 as LNHDA and CDR2 as SQIVND (reference sequence). As DNA, the CDR3 is TGTGCCAGTACCCGGGGGCTCTATGGCTACACCTTC. It translates to CASTRGLYGYTF.

V gene TRBV12-2 combines with J gene TRBJ1-3. TRBV12-2 is a listed pseudogene. CDR3 length: 20 residues. CDR3 loop: CASRPPTPRSTGSSGNTIYF. As DNA, the CDR3 is TGTGCAAGTCGCCCCCCGACCCCGCGGAGTACGGGGAGCTCTGGAAACACCATATATTTT.

This clone was observed a few times. This chain links TRBV10-3 with TRBJ1-2; no reliable D call. Trimming took 6 bases from V and 7 from J, leaving 9 bases between them. The CDR3 is 11 residues long. Germline CDR1 reads ENHRY; CDR2 reads SYGVKD. The CDR3 protein is CAIRDLGGYTF. CDR3 coding DNA: TGTGCCATCAGGGACTTAGGTGGCTACACCTTC.